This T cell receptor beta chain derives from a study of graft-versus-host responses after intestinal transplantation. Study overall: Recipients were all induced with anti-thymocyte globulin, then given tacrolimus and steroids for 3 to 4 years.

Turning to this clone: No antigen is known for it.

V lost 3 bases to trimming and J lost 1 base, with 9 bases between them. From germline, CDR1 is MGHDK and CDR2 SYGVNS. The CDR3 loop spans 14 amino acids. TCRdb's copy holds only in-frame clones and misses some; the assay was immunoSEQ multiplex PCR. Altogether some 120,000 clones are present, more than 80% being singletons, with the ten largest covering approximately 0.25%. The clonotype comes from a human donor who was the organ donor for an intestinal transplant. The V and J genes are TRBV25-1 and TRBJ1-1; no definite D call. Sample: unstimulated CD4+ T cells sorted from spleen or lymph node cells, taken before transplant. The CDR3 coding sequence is TGTGCCAGCAGTGAGGTCGGGGAGAACACTGAAGCTTTCTTT. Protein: CASSEVGENTEAFF. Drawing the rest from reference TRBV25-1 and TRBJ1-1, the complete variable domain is EADIYQTPRYLVIGTGKKITLECSQTMGHDKMYWYQQDPGMELHLIHYSYGVNSTEKGDLSSESTVSRIRTEHFPLTLESARPSHTSQYLCASSEVGENTEAFFGQGTRLTVV.